This T cell receptor beta chain was identified in a study of cytotoxic CD8 clonotypes in ibrutinib-treated CLL. Study findings and constraints: Contraction or stability on treatment was seen for public clonotypes, which were uncommon.

Remarks on this clone: Its target is unknown.

The planned depth of sequencing spanned 1 in 200,000 to 1 in 1 million T cells. Some clones are missing from TCRdb's copy, which holds only in-frame ones; the method was immunoSEQ multiplex PCR. The profile shows around 150,000 clones, about 88% of them singletons. The clonotype was recovered from a human donor with chronic lymphocytic leukemia. Here the sequenced sample was PBMCs, taken at disease progression, from a patient treated with ibrutinib.

In DNA, the CDR3 is TGTGCCAGCAGCTTCGGACTAGCCTACAATGAGCAGTTCTTC. Translating gives CASSFGLAYNEQFF. The V gene is TRBV7-9, the J gene TRBJ2-1; 7 positions agree with TRBD2. With V trimmed by 3 bases and J by 2 bases, 1 base remained unmatched. Germline V gene data show CDR1 as SEHNR and CDR2 as FQNEAQ (reference sequence). The CDR3 extends over 14 amino acids.